One and the same sample provided the 30 T cell receptor beta chains below, sequenced in a study of human T cells and chemical hapten exposure. The time point here: healthy volunteer bleed at 2 weeks. Unseparated into fractions, whole blood served as the source from which total RNA was extracted. In TCRdb, the RACE reads were re-called with MiXCR into one record per CDR3 protein. Of approximately 97,000 distinct CDR3 sequences in the sample, around 8.8% were seen once. What was sequenced was whole blood. The receptors come from a female donor in good health. Some clones in this sample may be carry-over from other donors' samples.

This clonotype was counted only a few times. The V gene is TRBV28, the J gene TRBJ2-1, with D perhaps TRBD1 or TRBD2 (6 bases each). Germline V gives CDR1 MDHEN, CDR2 SYDVKM. Trimming shortened V by 4 bases and J by 7 bases, and 17 bases separated the two germline ends. The CDR3 runs to 15 residues. CDR3 DNA: TGTGCCAGCAGTTCGATCGGGGGCCACGGGAATGAGCAGTTCTTC. Amino acids: CASSSIGGHGNEQFF.

This clonotype showed up many times. The chain combines TRBV24-1 with TRBJ2-7; the D is unclear. V shed 3 bases and J shed 3 bases, with 2 bases lying between them. This CDR3 has 11 residues. The germline V gene has CDR1 KGHDR and CDR2 SFDVKD. This chain's CDR3 is CATSDRYEQYF. The DNA for the CDR3 is TGTGCCACCAGTGATCGCTACGAGCAGTACTTC.

Only a few counts were recorded for this clonotype. The rearrangement uses TRBV29-1 and TRBJ1-1, with D possibly matching TRBD1 (6 bases). The CDR3 consists of 14 residues. The germline V gene has CDR1 SQVTM and CDR2 ANQGSEA. Trimming stripped 6 bases from V and 7 bases from J, with 21 bases between. The chain's CDR3 is CSVEFQGLSNEAFF. The CDR3 nucleotides read TGCAGCGTGGAGTTTCAGGGGCTGTCTAATGAAGCTTTCTTT.

This clonotype was seen only a few times. The chain links TRBV4-2 to TRBJ2-7, with 7 bases aligning to TRBD1. Losses at the gene ends were 0 bases for V and 2 bases for J; bases not matched to a gene: 4. Germline-derived CDR1 and CDR2 are LGHNA and YNFKEQ. The CDR3 loop spans 15 amino acids. Here the CDR3 DNA reads TGTGCCAGCAGCCAAGATCACGGGACAGCCTACGAGCAGTACTTC. Residues: CASSQDHGTAYEQYF.

This clonotype was recorded a few times. The CDR3 region is CASSLYLSSYNEQFF. The CDR3 nucleotides are TGTGCCAGCAGCTTGTACCTAAGCTCCTACAATGAGCAGTTCTTC. V gene TRBV5-5 combines with J gene TRBJ2-1; D not resolved. CDR3 size: 15 residues. The germline V gene has CDR1 SGHKS and CDR2 YYEKEE (reference sequence). Trimming left V 1 base short and J 0 bases short, with 8 bases between.

This clonotype has just one count. V gene TRBV29-1 combines with J gene TRBJ2-3; the D is unclear. Germline lookup yields CDR1 SQVTM and CDR2 ANQGSEA. The CDR3 runs to 13 residues. Deletions cut 2 bases from V and 4 bases from J, with 10 bases between. The CDR3 DNA sequence: TGCAGCGTTGAAATTAGGGCTTCAGATACGCAGTATTTT. Amino acid sequence: CSVEIRASDTQYF.

There are many counts of this clonotype. The V and J genes are TRBV20-1 and TRBJ1-6; unclear D gene. The length of the CDR3 is 16 residues. Germline V CDR1 and CDR2: DFQATT, SNEGSKA (reference sequence). Trimming took 0 bases from V and 9 from J, leaving 18 bases between them. CDR3 region: CSARDNMRGDGSPLHF. The DNA of the CDR3 is TGCAGTGCTAGAGATAATATGCGGGGAGACGGTTCACCCCTCCACTTT.

The V and J genes are TRBV27 and TRBJ2-1; 7 nucleotides line up with TRBD2. The V gene's germline CDR1 is MNHEY and CDR2 SMNVEV (reference sequence). After removal of 3 bases from V and 7 bases from J, the junction contained 9 bases not matched to a gene. The CDR3 sequence is 15 residues long. The CDR3 loop reads CASSFTAGVGNEQFF. The CDR3 region has the DNA TGTGCCAGCAGTTTTACGGCGGGAGTTGGGAATGAGCAGTTCTTC.

This clonotype was detected a few times. This sequence joins TRBV5-6 and TRBJ2-6, with 7 bases aligning to TRBD1. The length of the CDR3 is 17 residues. In germline, CDR1 is SGHDT, CDR2 YYEEEE. After removal of 1 base from V and 0 bases from J, the junction contained 4 bases not matched to a gene. This CDR3 reads CASSLWDRTSGANVLTF. The CDR3, as DNA: TGTGCCAGCAGCTTGTGGGACAGAACCTCTGGGGCCAACGTCCTGACTTTC.

The chain carries TRBV12-3 or TRBV12-4 and TRBJ2-1; 15 bases fit TRBD2. This CDR3 has 16 amino acids. Trimming at V came to 6 bases and at J to 8 bases, leaving 8 bases not matched to a gene. Here the CDR3 DNA reads TGTGCCAGCAGCCGGGGACTAGCGGGAGGTTCCGATGAGCAGTTCTTC. Protein sequence: CASSRGLAGGSDEQFF.

On this clonotype: A much larger clone differs by one base, so this may be a read error. The CDR3 DNA reads as TGTGCCAGCAGCCCGCCCCCCCAAGAGACCCAGTACTTC. Residues: CASSPPPQETQYF. The chain uses TRBV28 and TRBJ2-5; D gene uncertain. CDR3 length: 13 amino acids. The germline V and J ends were trimmed by 6 bases and 1 base, with 9 bases remaining between them. The germline V gene encodes CDR1 MDHEN and CDR2 SYDVKM.

In this sample, this clonotype turned up many times. The rearrangement uses TRBV6-2 or TRBV6-3 and TRBJ2-3, with 7 bases matching TRBD2. CDR1 is MNHEY and CDR2 is SVGEGT in the germline V gene. Trimming took 6 bases from V and 0 from J; bases not matched to a gene: 12. The CDR3 loop spans 17 amino acids. Here the CDR3 reads CASSIARLADSTDTQYF. The CDR3 DNA is TGTGCCAGCAGCATTGCTCGACTAGCAGATAGCACAGATACGCAGTATTTT.

This clonotype has more than one count but fewer than ten. The gene calls are TRBV29-1 and TRBJ1-4; 8 nucleotides agree with TRBD1. V trimming: 6 bases; J trimming: 8 bases; junction bases outside the gene matches: 2. The germline V gene encodes CDR1 SQVTM and CDR2 ANQGSEA. The CDR3 has 11 amino acids. The CDR3: CSVNRGEKLFF. In DNA, the CDR3 is TGCAGCGTCAACAGGGGGGAAAAACTGTTTTTT.

This clonotype was counted between two and nine times. The gene calls are TRBV4-3 and TRBJ2-1; D is undetermined. V lost 0 bases to trimming and J lost 5 bases, with 8 bases between them. The CDR3 runs 14 residues. The V gene's germline CDR1 is LGHNA and CDR2 YSLEER. DNA for the CDR3: TGCGCCAGCAGCCAAGAACAAATAGACAATGAGCAGTTCTTC. It is translated as CASSQEQIDNEQFF.

This clonotype has at least ten counts. CDR3 protein: CASSHPPSGRATDTQYF. CDR3 nucleotides: TGTGCCAGCAGCCATCCTCCTAGCGGGAGGGCCACAGATACGCAGTATTTT. This rearrangement joins TRBV3-1 to TRBJ2-3, with 12 bases lining up with TRBD2. This CDR3 has 17 residues. Germline CDR1 and CDR2: LGHDT and YNNKEL (reference sequence). V was pared by 3 bases and J by 2 bases, with 6 bases of the junction left unmatched.

The V call is TRBV12-3 or TRBV12-4, the J call TRBJ2-1, with D tentatively TRBD1 (6 bases). The CDR3 loop spans 15 amino acids. The V gene lost 5 bases and the J gene lost 5 bases, with 16 bases spanning the gap. The CDR3 reads CASSKSGENHNEQFF. CDR3 DNA: TGTGCCAGCAGTAAGTCAGGGGAAAACCACAATGAGCAGTTCTTC.

Remarks on this clonotype: A much larger clone lies one base from this, so it may be a read error. The chain employs TRBV7-9 and TRBJ1-4; a weak D match, TRBD1 (6 bases). From germline, CDR1 is SEHNR and CDR2 FQNEAQ (reference sequence). Trimming took 0 bases from V and 7 from J, leaving 18 bases between them. There are 17 residues in the CDR3. CDR3 sequence: CASSLAVDPGAIEKLFF. The CDR3 nucleotides are TGTGCCAGCAGCTTAGCGGTCGACCCAGGGGCGATTGAAAAACTGTTTTTT.

A few counts support this clonotype. The chain is built from TRBV7-2 and TRBJ2-3; D is unclear. CDR1 and CDR2 (germline): SGHTA, FQGNSA. There are 17 residues in the CDR3. V lost 2 bases and J lost 0, with 15 bases in between. The DNA for the CDR3 is TGTGCCAGCAGCTTATTAGGTGGCGCGTCTAGCACAGATACGCAGTATTTT. It is translated as CASSLLGGASSTDTQYF.

This clonotype was picked up a small number of times. This sequence joins TRBV5-6 and TRBJ1-1, with a possible D match to TRBD1 (6 bases). The CDR3 has 19 amino acids. The V and J ends lost 4 bases and 4 bases respectively, with 29 bases between them. CDR1 is SGHDT, CDR2 YYEEEE, per germline. CDR3 nucleotides: TGTGCCAGCAGCGGAGGAGGAGTCAGGGGCCCCGATGGGGGCACTGAAGCTTTCTTT. It is translated as CASSGGGVRGPDGGTEAFF.

J is TRBJ2-7 and V is TRBV30; D could derive from TRBD1 or TRBD2 (5 bases each). V dropped 1 base and J dropped 2 bases, with 6 bases sitting between them. The CDR3 runs 12 residues. Per the germline V gene, CDR1 is GTSNPN and CDR2 is SVGIG (reference sequence). DNA for the CDR3: TGTGCCTGGAGTGGAGGGGCCTACGAGCAGTACTTC. This encodes CAWSGGAYEQYF.

The genes are TRBV19 and TRBJ2-2, with D perhaps TRBD1 (6 bases). The V and J ends lost 5 bases and 1 base respectively, with 14 bases between them. CDR1 and CDR2 (germline): LNHDA, SQIVND (reference sequence). The CDR3 consists of 16 residues. CDR3 amino acids: CASSSIRDKNTGELFF. The CDR3 DNA reads as TGTGCCAGTAGTTCGATCCGGGACAAGAACACCGGGGAGCTGTTTTTT.

The chain joins TRBV18 to TRBJ1-1; unclear D gene. V lost 3 bases to trimming and J lost 4 bases, with 12 bases between them. The CDR3 is 14 amino acids. CDR1 and CDR2 from the germline V gene are KGHSH and LQKENI. DNA of the CDR3: TGTGCCAGCTCACCCGGGAGACGGTCCACTGAAGCTTTCTTT. Translated, it gives CASSPGRRSTEAFF. Based on the CDR3 plus reference TRBV18 and TRBJ1-1, the full variable domain is NAGVMQNPRHLVRRRGQEARLRCSPMKGHSHVYWYRQLPEEGLKFMVYLQKENIIDESGMPKERFSAEFPKEGPSILRIQQVVRGDSAAYFCASSPGRRSTEAFFGQGTRLTVV.

The chain joins TRBV28 to TRBJ1-5; D remains unclear. The CDR3 has 15 residues. Trimming removed 3 bases from V and 1 base from J, with 10 bases in between. CDR1 is MDHEN and CDR2 is SYDVKM in the germline V gene. CDR3 coding DNA: TGTGCCAGCAGTTTTATCAAAGGGAGCAATCAGCCCCAGCATTTT. The encoded protein is CASSFIKGSNQPQHF.

The chain recombines TRBV4-2 with TRBJ1-1; D is possibly TRBD1 (5 bases). Trimming cost V 4 bases and J 5 bases, with 17 bases left between them. From germline, CDR1 is LGHNA and CDR2 YNFKEQ. The CDR3 runs 15 residues. The DNA of the CDR3 is TGTGCCAGCAGCCTGGGCACCCTCAGGGCAACTGAAGCTTTCTTT. Its translation: CASSLGTLRATEAFF.

This clonotype was counted ten times or more. The V gene is TRBV9, the J gene TRBJ2-1; TRBD1 might be the D (6 bases). The CDR3 is 15 residues long. Trimming cost V 0 bases and J 2 bases, with 9 bases left between them. CDR1 is SGDLS, CDR2 YYNGEE, per germline. The CDR3 loop is CASSVVEGAYNEQFF. The CDR3 DNA is TGTGCCAGCAGCGTAGTAGAGGGGGCCTACAATGAGCAGTTCTTC.

This clonotype was observed a few times. CDR3 loop: CASSITDRVRTDTQYF. The CDR3 coding sequence is TGTGCCAGCAGCATTACGGACAGGGTTCGCACAGATACGCAGTATTTT. This chain uses TRBV11-2 with TRBJ2-3; 8 positions agree with TRBD1. Unmatched junction bases numbered 8, after V lost 5 bases and J lost 1 base. CDR1 and CDR2 from the germline V gene are SGHAT and FQNNGV. The CDR3 loop spans 16 amino acids.

Many counts were recorded for this clonotype. The gene calls are TRBV27 and TRBJ2-3; no clear D. Germline CDR1 reads MNHEY; CDR2 reads SMNVEV (reference sequence). This CDR3 comprises 14 residues. V lost 3 bases and J lost 2, with 9 bases in between. The DNA for the CDR3 is TGTGCCAGCAGTTTGCAGCAGGTCACAGATACGCAGTATTTT. It is translated as CASSLQQVTDTQYF.

Comment on this clonotype: A junction boundary mismatches the germline segment, possibly from a read error. This sequence joins TRBV27 and TRBJ1-6; D gene uncertain. Germline CDR1 reads MNHEY; CDR2 reads SMNVEV (reference sequence). The CDR3 has 12 residues. The CDR3 is CVSGLGNSPLHF. CDR3 DNA: TGTGTCAGCGGACTGGGGAATTCACCCCTCCACTTT.

The chain employs TRBV18 and TRBJ1-6, with D unresolved. The V end was cut by 4 bases, the J end by 9 bases, with 13 bases between. The CDR3 spans 14 residues. Per germline, CDR1 KGHSH and CDR2 LQKENI. CDR3 protein: CASSLSQSSSPLHF. CDR3 sequence (DNA): TGTGCCAGCTCACTTTCGCAGTCAAGTTCACCCCTCCACTTT.

V and J are TRBV6-1 and TRBJ2-1, with 10 bases aligning to TRBD1. J lost 6 bases, V lost 7 bases, and 15 bases had no gene match. This CDR3 is built from 17 residues. Germline CDR1 MNHNS, CDR2 SASEGT. CDR3 coding DNA: TGTGCCAGCACACCCAGTTGGGGACAGGGGAATCGCAATGAGCAGTTCTTC. Amino acids: CASTPSWGQGNRNEQFF.